Each of the 25 T cell receptor beta chains below was sequenced from the same sample in a study of cytotoxic CD8 clonotypes in ibrutinib-treated CLL. Assay: immunoSEQ multiplex PCR; the TCRdb copy retains only in-frame clones and omits some. The repertoire includes approximately 140,000 clones, around three quarters of them detected once, and less than 30% sits in the top ten. The sequencing used PBMCs, collected after 12 months of ibrutinib treatment. These receptors all come from a human donor with chronic lymphocytic leukemia.

This chain joins TRBV7-2 and TRBJ2-1; TRBD2 agrees at 13 bases. Germline CDR1 is SGHTA and CDR2 is FQGNSA. The CDR3 sequence is 16 residues long. The V segment lost 4 bases and the J segment 5 bases; nucleotides outside the gene matches: 5. The CDR3 loop is CASSYTGTSGNNEQFF. DNA of the CDR3: TGTGCCAGCAGCTACACCGGGACTAGCGGGAACAATGAGCAGTTCTTC.

The V call is TRBV27, the J call TRBJ2-3, with a weak D call TRBD2 (6 bases). V was trimmed by 3 bases and J by 1 base, leaving 8 bases between them. The germline V gene has CDR1 MNHEY and CDR2 SMNVEV (reference sequence). CDR3 length: 14 residues. CDR3: CASSFWGGTDTQYF. The CDR3 DNA sequence: TGTGCCAGCAGTTTTTGGGGGGGCACAGATACGCAGTATTTT.

This chain joins TRBV7-2 and TRBJ1-4; D call uncertain. V dropped 5 bases and J dropped 7 bases, with 11 bases sitting between them. This CDR3 is built from 13 residues. Germline V gene data show CDR1 as SGHTA and CDR2 as FQGNSA. The CDR3 nucleotides are TGTGCCAGCAGCGCACGAGTTGGTGAAAAACTGTTTTTT. It translates to CASSARVGEKLFF.

The V call is TRBV18, the J call TRBJ1-4, with TRBD1 matching 8 bases. J gave up 12 bases and V 6 bases, and 18 bases lay outside the gene matches. This CDR3 has 16 amino acids. CDR1 KGHSH and CDR2 LQKENI come from the germline V gene. The CDR3, as DNA: TGTGCCAGCTCCTCCGCCTTACCCGGGACAGGATTGGAACTGTTTTTT. This translates into CASSSALPGTGLELFF.

This chain joins TRBV5-1 and TRBJ2-2; a possible D gene is TRBD2 (6 bases). Deletions cut 5 bases from V and 0 bases from J, with 11 bases between. From germline, CDR1 is SGHRS and CDR2 YFSETQ. This CDR3 has 15 amino acids. CDR3 sequence (DNA): TGCGCCAGCAGTGGGGGGTCTACGAACACCGGGGAGCTGTTTTTT. It is translated as CASSGGSTNTGELFF. Using reference TRBV5-1 and TRBJ2-2 for the parts outside the CDR3, the full variable domain is KAGVTQTPRYLIKTRGQQVTLSCSPISGHRSVSWYQQTPGQGLQFLFEYFSETQRNKGNFPGRFSGRQFSNSRSEMNVSTLELGDSALYLCASSGGSTNTGELFFGEGSRLTVL.

J is TRBJ2-7 and V is TRBV10-3; D unresolved. Germline V gene data show CDR1 as ENHRY and CDR2 as SYGVKD. Trimming pared 10 bases from V and 2 bases from J, leaving 21 bases between. This CDR3 spans 15 amino acids. In nucleotides, the CDR3 is TGTGCCACCACGACCCAGGTCCAAGGAGCCTACGAGCAGTACTTC. It translates to CATTTQVQGAYEQYF.

This chain connects TRBV18 to TRBJ2-7; no clear D gene. Germline lookup yields CDR1 KGHSH and CDR2 LQKENI. V dropped 3 bases and J dropped 2 bases, with 11 bases sitting between them. The CDR3 contains 14 residues. The CDR3 region is CASSPGPGTYEQYF. For the CDR3, the DNA is TGTGCCAGCTCACCTGGTCCCGGTACCTACGAGCAGTACTTC.

V and J are TRBV30 and TRBJ2-7, with D perhaps matching TRBD1 (6 bases). Per germline, CDR1 GTSNPN and CDR2 SVGIG (reference sequence). There are 15 residues in the CDR3. Trimming stripped 5 bases from V and 2 bases from J, with 19 bases between. CDR3 region: CAWALGTTNTYEQYF. The CDR3 nucleotides read TGTGCCTGGGCCTTAGGGACAACTAACACCTACGAGCAGTACTTC. Drawing the rest from reference TRBV30 and TRBJ2-7, the complete variable domain is SQTIHQWPATLVQPVGSPLSLECTVEGTSNPNLYWYRQAAGRGLQLLFYSVGIGQISSEVPQNLSASRPQDRQFILSSKKLLLSDSGFYLCAWALGTTNTYEQYFGPGTRLTVT.

This chain joins TRBV27 and TRBJ2-7, with 11 bases aligning to TRBD2. This CDR3 is built from 16 residues. V shed 5 bases and J 2 bases; nucleotides not matched to a gene: 8. CDR1 and CDR2 from the germline V gene are MNHEY and SMNVEV (reference sequence). CDR3 loop: CASSSPSGRWAYEQYF. CDR3 DNA: TGTGCCAGCAGTAGTCCTAGCGGGAGGTGGGCCTACGAGCAGTACTTC.

This clone was recorded a few times. The chain uses TRBV6-1 and TRBJ1-5; D is ambiguous. Germline assignment: CDR1 MNHNS and CDR2 SASEGT. CDR3 length equals 15 residues. The V gene lost 0 bases and the J gene lost 0 bases, with 6 bases spanning the gap. CDR3 sequence: CASSEATTSNQPQHF. The CDR3 coding sequence is TGTGCCAGCAGTGAAGCTACAACTAGCAATCAGCCCCAGCATTTT.

This chain links TRBV2 with TRBJ2-4; no definite D call. The length of the CDR3 is 15 residues. The germline V and J ends were trimmed by 3 bases and 0 bases, with 9 bases remaining between them. Germline CDR1 reads SNHLY; CDR2 reads FYNNEI. CDR3 nucleotide sequence: TGTGCCAGCAGTGACCGGGCCCTAGCCAAAAACATTCAGTACTTC. Residues: CASSDRALAKNIQYF.

This rearrangement joins TRBV9 to TRBJ2-1; the D gene is possibly TRBD2 (5 bases). Per germline, CDR1 SGDLS and CDR2 YYNGEE. V lost 2 bases and J 0 bases, leaving 12 bases between the germline ends. This CDR3 has 16 amino acids. The CDR3 sequence is CASSVWEGSSYNEQFF. The CDR3, as DNA: TGTGCCAGCAGCGTCTGGGAAGGGAGCTCCTACAATGAGCAGTTCTTC.

The V gene is TRBV11-3, the J gene TRBJ2-3; D is undetermined. The V end lost 5 bases, the J end lost 6 bases, and 6 bases lay between the germline ends. Germline V lookup: CDR1 SGHNT, CDR2 YENEEA. The CDR3 totals 11 residues. The CDR3 here is CASSPADTQYF. The CDR3 nucleotides are TGTGCCAGCAGCCCAGCGGATACGCAGTATTTT.

This clone came up once. This chain links TRBV2 with TRBJ2-2; no firm D call. Trimming left V 11 bases short and J 6 bases short, with 13 bases between. The CDR3 spans 12 residues. Germline V lookup: CDR1 SNHLY, CDR2 FYNNEI. CDR3 loop: CAGLEVAGELFF. The CDR3 coding sequence is TGTGCCGGCTTAGAGGTCGCCGGGGAGCTGTTTTTT.

The chain links TRBV9 to TRBJ2-6; D is undetermined. The CDR3 consists of 14 residues. V gave up 1 base and J gave up 1 base, with 3 bases separating them. The germline V gene encodes CDR1 SGDLS and CDR2 YYNGEE. The CDR3: CASSVQSGANVLTF. The CDR3 bases are TGTGCCAGCAGCGTACAGTCTGGGGCCAACGTCCTGACTTTC. The whole variable domain, remainder taken from reference TRBV9 and TRBJ2-6, is DSGVTQTPKHLITATGQRVTLRCSPRSGDLSVYWYQQSLDQGLQFLIQYYNGEERAKGNILERFSAQQFPDLHSELNLSSLELGDSALYFCASSVQSGANVLTFGAGSRLTVL.

The rearrangement joins TRBV28 to TRBJ2-1; D gene ambiguous. Trimming pared 5 bases from V and 3 bases from J, leaving 17 bases between. CDR1 MDHEN and CDR2 SYDVKM come from the germline V gene. There are 16 residues in the CDR3. CDR3 in DNA: TGTGCCAGCAGTGTACGAGGTCGCGATTACTACAATGAGCAGTTCTTC. Translating gives CASSVRGRDYYNEQFF. Based on the CDR3 plus reference TRBV28 and TRBJ2-1, the full variable domain is DVKVTQSSRYLVKRTGEKVFLECVQDMDHENMFWYRQDPGLGLRLIYFSYDVKMKEKGDIPEGYSVSREKKERFSLILESASTNQTSMYLCASSVRGRDYYNEQFFGPGTRLTVL.

V is TRBV27 and J is TRBJ2-7; tentatively, D is TRBD1 (6 bases). V was clipped by 3 bases and J by 5 bases, with 17 bases between them. There are 15 residues in the CDR3. From germline, CDR1 is MNHEY and CDR2 SMNVEV (reference sequence). The CDR3: CASSFWAGVSHEQYF. As DNA, the CDR3 is TGTGCCAGCAGTTTTTGGGCAGGGGTTTCCCACGAGCAGTACTTC.

The rearrangement links TRBV10-3 to TRBJ2-2; D not certain. Between the trimmed V and J ends, which lost 1 base and 6 bases, there was a span of 6 bases. This CDR3 is 13 amino acids long. Germline lookup yields CDR1 ENHRY and CDR2 SYGVKD. The CDR3 sequence is CAISELESGELFF. The CDR3 bases are TGTGCCATCAGTGAGTTGGAGTCCGGGGAGCTGTTTTTT.

The gene calls are TRBV23-1 and TRBJ1-5; D is possibly TRBD1 (6 bases). TRBV23-1 is designated an ORF whose function remains uncertain. Trimming stripped 3 bases from V and 0 bases from J, with 24 bases between. CDR3 length: 20 amino acids. CDR3 sequence reads: CASSQSPYREGGYSNQPQHF. DNA for the CDR3: TGCGCCAGCAGTCAGAGTCCTTACAGGGAAGGCGGCTATAGCAATCAGCCCCAGCATTTT.

The chain carries TRBV15 and TRBJ2-3; no definite D call. The CDR3 consists of 15 residues. CDR1 and CDR2 from the germline V gene are LNHNV and YYDKDF (reference sequence). V lost 2 bases to trimming and J lost 2 bases, with 11 bases between them. The CDR3 nucleotides read TGTGCCACCAGCAGACCCCCGGGCCCCACAGATACGCAGTATTTT. Translating it yields CATSRPPGPTDTQYF.

In DNA, the CDR3 is TGTGCCAGCAGCCAGGAACACAGAATCTTCGAAAAACTGTTTTTT. Translated, it gives CASSQEHRIFEKLFF. The chain carries TRBV4-2 and TRBJ1-4, with unresolved D. With 3 bases removed from V and 8 bases from J, the gap between germline ends came to 16 bases. The germline gives CDR1 LGHNA, CDR2 YNFKEQ. The CDR3 spans 15 residues.

With respect to this clone: The junction departs from the called germline gene at one end, perhaps through a read error. The chain employs TRBV7-9 and TRBJ2-3, with a tentative D call TRBD2 (6 bases). Per germline, CDR1 SEHNR and CDR2 FQNEAQ (reference sequence). This CDR3 comprises 18 residues. CDR3: CASSLANYAGLSTDTQYF. The CDR3 nucleotides read TGTGCCAGCAGCCTAGCGAACTATGCGGGGCTTAGCACAGATACGCAGTATTTT.

The V and J genes are TRBV13 and TRBJ2-7; D is ambiguous. V was pared by 5 bases and J by 2 bases, with 13 bases between. CDR1 and CDR2 (germline): PRHDT, FYEKMQ (reference sequence). The CDR3 has 14 amino acids. The CDR3 spells CASSNPDQTYEQYF. The CDR3 DNA sequence: TGTGCCAGCAGCAACCCGGATCAGACCTACGAGCAGTACTTC.

The chain recombines TRBV6-5 with TRBJ2-7, with a possible D match to TRBD2 (5 bases). CDR1 MNHEY and CDR2 SVGAGI come from the germline V gene. This CDR3 spans 15 amino acids. The V end lost 2 bases, the J end lost 4 bases, and 15 bases lay between the germline ends. CDR3 DNA sequence: TGTGCCAGCAGTTACGGGCTAGCAATCTTTTACGAGCAGTACTTC. It specifies CASSYGLAIFYEQYF.

This clone was detected only a few times. The J gene is TRBJ1-1, the V gene TRBV29-1; D unresolved. The germline V gene has CDR1 SQVTM and CDR2 ANQGSEA. The CDR3 consists of 12 residues. V was clipped by 4 bases and J by 7 bases, with 13 bases between them. The CDR3 sequence: CSVARTDGEAFF. The CDR3 region has the DNA TGCAGCGTTGCCCGGACGGATGGTGAAGCTTTCTTT.